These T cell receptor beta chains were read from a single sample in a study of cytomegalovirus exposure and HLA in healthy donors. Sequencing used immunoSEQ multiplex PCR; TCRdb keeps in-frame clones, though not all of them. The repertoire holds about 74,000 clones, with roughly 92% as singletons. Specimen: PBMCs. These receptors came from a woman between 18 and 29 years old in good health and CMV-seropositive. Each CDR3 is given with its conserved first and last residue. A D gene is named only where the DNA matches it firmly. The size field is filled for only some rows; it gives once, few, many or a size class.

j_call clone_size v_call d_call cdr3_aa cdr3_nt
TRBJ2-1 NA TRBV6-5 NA CASSYSYRLSNEQFF TGTGCCAGCAGTTACTCCTACCGTTTGAGCAATGAGCAGTTCTTC
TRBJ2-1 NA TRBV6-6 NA CASRTPGGSYNEQFF TGTGCCAGCAGAACACCCGGGGGCTCCTACAATGAGCAGTTCTTC
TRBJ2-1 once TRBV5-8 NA CASSLGRGPYNEQFF TGTGCCAGCAGCTTGGGGCGGGGGCCCTACAATGAGCAGTTCTTC
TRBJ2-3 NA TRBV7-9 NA CASSLAQDTQYF TGTGCCAGCAGCTTAGCTCAAGATACGCAGTATTTT
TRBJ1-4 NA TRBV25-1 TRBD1 CASRGTGDNEKLFF TGTGCCAGCAGAGGGACAGGGGATAATGAAAAACTGTTTTTT
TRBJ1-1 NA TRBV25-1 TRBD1 CASSFHGTANTEAFF TGTGCCAGCAGTTTCCACGGGACAGCGAACACTGAAGCTTTCTTT
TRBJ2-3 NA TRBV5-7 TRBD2 CASSFIAGKTTSTDTQYF TGTGCCAGCAGCTTTATAGCGGGTAAGACGACTAGCACAGATACGCAGTATTTT
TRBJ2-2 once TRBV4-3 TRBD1 CASSQEAARQGWPGELFF TGCGCCAGCAGCCAAGAGGCCGCGCGACAGGGATGGCCCGGGGAGCTGTTTTTT
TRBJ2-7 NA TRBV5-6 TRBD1 CASSPGQYEQYF TGTGCCAGCAGCCCGGGACAGTACGAGCAGTACTTC
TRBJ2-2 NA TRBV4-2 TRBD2 CATSPGTSGGTAGELFF TGTGCCACCAGTCCCGGGACTAGCGGGGGGACGGCCGGGGAGCTGTTTTTT
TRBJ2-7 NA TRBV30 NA CAWSVWTGRDEQYF TGTGCCTGGAGTGTATGGACAGGGAGGGACGAGCAGTACTTC
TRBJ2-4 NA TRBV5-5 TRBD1 CASSTRDRGFSLAKNIQYF TGTGCCAGCAGCACGCGGGACAGGGGGTTTTCCCTAGCCAAAAACATTCAGTACTTC
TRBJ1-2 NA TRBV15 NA CATSRSGTDGYTF TGTGCCACCAGCAGATCCGGGACTGATGGCTACACCTTC
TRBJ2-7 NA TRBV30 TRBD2 CAWRLAGYEQYF TGTGCCTGGAGACTAGCGGGTTACGAGCAGTACTTC
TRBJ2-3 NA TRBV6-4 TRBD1 CASSEGTGSPDTQYF TGTGCCAGCAGTGAAGGGACAGGGAGCCCAGATACGCAGTATTTT
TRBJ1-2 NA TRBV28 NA CASSFPRYNYGYTF TGTGCCAGCAGTTTCCCGCGGTATAACTATGGCTACACCTTC
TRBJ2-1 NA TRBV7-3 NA CASSLVGSSYNEQFF TGTGCCAGCAGCTTAGTGGGGAGCTCCTACAATGAGCAGTTCTTC
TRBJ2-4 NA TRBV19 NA CASSIVGAHKNIQYF TGTGCCAGTAGTATAGTAGGGGCCCACAAAAACATTCAGTACTTC